This passage covers 24 T cell receptor beta chains from one sample sequenced in a study of PD-L1 blockade in urothelial cancer. Produced via immunoSEQ multiplex PCR; TCRdb's table is partial and in-frame only. The data hold 75,000 to 90,000 clones, with around 80% observed a single time. This specimen consisted of PBMCs, obtained around atezolizumab (anti-PD-L1) treatment. These receptors originate from a man between 65 and 79 years old with urothelial cancer.

The chain carries TRBV19 and TRBJ1-2, with D perhaps matching TRBD1 (5 bases). V lost 6 bases and J 4 bases, leaving 24 bases between the germline ends. Looked up from germline, CDR1 is LNHDA and CDR2 is SQIVND (reference sequence). The CDR3 is 17 amino acids. The CDR3 coding sequence is TGTGCCAGTAGGTCTTCCAGAACCTCGACAGAACTCTATGGCTACACCTTC. Protein: CASRSSRTSTELYGYTF.

The chain carries TRBV5-4 and TRBJ2-7; 11 nucleotides agree with TRBD1. The germline V gene encodes CDR1 SGHNT and CDR2 YYREEE (reference sequence). J lost 4 bases, V lost 5 bases, and 5 bases had no gene match. The CDR3 covers 14 residues. The CDR3, as DNA: TGTGCCAGCAGACCCGGGACAGGGGGATACGAGCAGTACTTC. This translates into CASRPGTGGYEQYF.

The chain has TRBV7-8 and TRBJ1-1; D is perhaps TRBD1 (6 bases). Germline CDR1 SGHVS, CDR2 FQNEAQ. This CDR3 spans 15 amino acids. Trimming left V 5 bases short and J 0 bases short, with 13 bases between. The CDR3 DNA reads TGTGCCAGCAGCCCCCAAGGACAGATGAACACTGAAGCTTTCTTT. Its translation: CASSPQGQMNTEAFF.

The chain carries TRBV11-3 and TRBJ1-3, with unresolved D. This CDR3 is 14 amino acids long. CDR1 and CDR2 (germline): SGHNT, YENEEA. Trimming removed 5 bases from V and 0 bases from J, with 8 bases in between. For the CDR3, the DNA is TGTGCCAGCAGCCTAAGATCCTCTGGAAACACCATATATTTT. Amino acids: CASSLRSSGNTIYF.

This clone was detected only once. The rearrangement links TRBV9 to TRBJ2-5; tentative D call: TRBD1 (6 bases). The J call may be mistaken, given a closer DNA end match to TRBJ2-7. Germline V gene lookup returns CDR1 SGDLS and CDR2 YYNGEE. The CDR3 is 14 amino acids. The CDR3 reads CASSVGDRSYEQYF. CDR3 bases: TGTGCCAGCAGCGTAGGAGACAGGAGCTACGAGCAGTACTTC.

The chain carries TRBV7-9 and TRBJ2-7; weak D call: TRBD2 (5 bases). This CDR3 contains 15 residues. The ends were cut back, 4 bases at V and 3 bases at J, with 16 bases in the middle. The germline gives CDR1 SEHNR, CDR2 FQNEAQ (reference sequence). CDR3: CASSSLGDSVYEQYF. The CDR3 bases are TGTGCCAGCAGCTCGCTTGGGGATAGCGTCTACGAGCAGTACTTC.

This chain connects TRBV7-3 to TRBJ2-2, with D possibly TRBD1 on 10 matching bases. The V gene lost 5 bases and the J gene lost 5 bases, with 21 bases spanning the gap. The CDR3 covers 17 residues. Per germline, CDR1 SGHTA and CDR2 FQGTGA. CDR3 loop: CASSRAGGTGVTGELFF. DNA for the CDR3: TGTGCCAGCAGCCGTGCGGGGGGGACAGGGGTGACCGGGGAGCTGTTTTTT.

V is TRBV2 and J is TRBJ2-2; D gene unclear. From germline, CDR1 is SNHLY and CDR2 FYNNEI. The CDR3 is 15 amino acids. V was trimmed by 2 bases and J by 6 bases, leaving 13 bases between them. DNA for the CDR3: TGTGCCAGCAGTGAATCTCGCGGTGGAGCCGGGGAGCTGTTTTTT. It yields the protein CASSESRGGAGELFF.

The chain has TRBV19 and TRBJ1-6; 9 nucleotides line up with TRBD1. This CDR3 has 15 amino acids. Germline CDR1 LNHDA, CDR2 SQIVND (reference sequence). The trim removed 4 bases at V and 8 bases at J, leaving 6 bases unmatched. The CDR3 DNA reads TGTGCCAGTAGTAGGAGGGACAGGGAGGATTCACCCCTCCACTTT. Translating it yields CASSRRDREDSPLHF.

The rearrangement links TRBV2 to TRBJ2-2; 8 bases line up with TRBD1. The CDR3 consists of 20 residues. The J segment lost 3 bases and the V segment lost 6 bases, leaving 21 bases of the junction unmatched. Per the germline V gene, CDR1 is SNHLY and CDR2 is FYNNEI. The CDR3 reads CASRALGQAAGGIHTGELFF. The CDR3 DNA sequence: TGTGCCAGCAGGGCCCTGGGACAGGCCGCCGGCGGGATACACACCGGGGAGCTGTTTTTT.

CDR3 in amino acids: CASSLGDKTSYTF. As DNA, the CDR3 is TGTGCCAGCAGCTTAGGCGACAAGACTAGCTACACCTTC. The chain joins TRBV7-2 to TRBJ1-2; D unclear. The CDR3 runs 13 residues. Germline CDR1 SGHTA, CDR2 FQGNSA. The V and J ends lost 1 base and 9 bases respectively, with 12 bases between them.

J is TRBJ2-7 and V is TRBV7-9, with D uncertain. The V and J ends lost 3 bases and 2 bases respectively, with 2 bases between them. CDR3 length equals 11 residues. Per the germline V gene, CDR1 is SEHNR and CDR2 is FQNEAQ (reference sequence). CDR3: CASSFTYEQYF. The CDR3, as DNA: TGTGCCAGCAGCTTCACCTACGAGCAGTACTTC.

The chain has TRBV5-4 and TRBJ2-7, with D uncertain. Trimming cost V 2 bases and J 6 bases, with 9 bases left between them. CDR1 and CDR2 (germline): SGHNT, YYREEE (reference sequence). CDR3 length equals 12 residues. The CDR3 sequence: CASSFSLSEQYF. The CDR3, as DNA: TGTGCCAGCAGCTTCTCTTTATCCGAGCAGTACTTC.

CDR3 protein: CASSSQFSGRAPHEQFF. The CDR3 nucleotides are TGTGCCAGCAGTTCCCAGTTTAGCGGGAGGGCCCCCCATGAGCAGTTCTTC. This chain links TRBV27 with TRBJ2-1, with 11 bases that match TRBD2. Trimming cost V 4 bases and J 8 bases; bases outside gene matches: 13. This CDR3 region has 17 residues. Germline CDR1 MNHEY, CDR2 SMNVEV (reference sequence).

The chain links TRBV2 to TRBJ1-5, with D perhaps TRBD1 (6 bases). Germline CDR1 reads SNHLY; CDR2 reads FYNNEI. The CDR3 has 13 residues. V shed 3 bases and J shed 6 bases, with 9 bases lying between them. CDR3 nucleotide sequence: TGTGCCAGCAGTGACCTAGGGGGTCAGCCCCAGCATTTT. The encoded protein is CASSDLGGQPQHF.

The chain is built from TRBV11-2 and TRBJ2-7, with 8 bases aligning to TRBD2. This CDR3 has 15 amino acids. The V gene's germline CDR1 is SGHAT and CDR2 FQNNGV. Trimming cost V 1 base and J 3 bases; bases outside gene matches: 5. The CDR3 sequence: CASSLAGRGGYEQYF. The CDR3 DNA is TGTGCCAGCAGCTTAGCGGGTCGGGGGGGCTACGAGCAGTACTTC.

The rearrangement joins TRBV29-1 to TRBJ2-5, with a possible D match to TRBD1 (6 bases). V lost 1 base and J 3 bases, leaving 12 bases between the germline ends. The CDR3 contains 14 residues. Germline V gene sequence: CDR1 SQVTM, CDR2 ANQGSEA. Here the CDR3 reads CSVEGSRGKETQYF. CDR3 in DNA: TGCAGCGTTGAAGGGTCGAGGGGGAAAGAGACCCAGTACTTC.

As DNA, the CDR3 is TGTGCCAGTAGTATAAGCGGGGGGCGCGAAAAACTGTTTTTT. Encoded protein: CASSISGGREKLFF. V and J are TRBV19 and TRBJ1-4, with D perhaps matching TRBD1 (6 bases). Germline loops: CDR1 LNHDA, CDR2 SQIVND (reference sequence). The CDR3 has 14 amino acids. V lost 2 bases to trimming and J lost 8 bases, with 12 bases between them.

The chain joins TRBV10-3 to TRBJ1-4; TRBD1 matches 9 bases. This CDR3 is built from 14 residues. Germline loops: CDR1 ENHRY, CDR2 SYGVKD. V lost 6 bases, J lost 8 bases, and 7 bases stayed unmatched. DNA for the CDR3: TGTGCCATCAGCGAGGACAGGGGAGGCGAAAAACTGTTTTTT. It codes for CAISEDRGGEKLFF.

J is TRBJ2-5 and V is TRBV11-3; 7 bases align to TRBD1. CDR3 length equals 16 residues. Germline CDR1 is SGHNT and CDR2 is YENEEA. V shed 7 bases, J shed 2 bases, and the junction held 13 bases outside the gene matches. CDR3 protein: CASTRQGDTKQETQYF. The DNA for the CDR3 is TGTGCCAGCACCCGGCAGGGGGACACAAAGCAAGAGACCCAGTACTTC.

This clone was recorded once. The CDR3 coding sequence is TGTGCCAGCAGCTCGGGACTAGCGATGGAGACCCAGTACTTC. It encodes CASSSGLAMETQYF. The chain couples TRBV11-3 to TRBJ2-5, with TRBD2 matching 10 bases. Trimming at V came to 4 bases and at J to 5 bases, leaving 4 bases not matched to a gene. The CDR3 spans 14 residues. Germline V gene sequence: CDR1 SGHNT, CDR2 YENEEA.

The DNA of the CDR3 is TGTGCCAGCAGCGCGACTAGCGGTCTAAACAATGAGCAGTTCTTC. Amino acid sequence: CASSATSGLNNEQFF. This rearrangement joins TRBV9 to TRBJ2-1; the match to TRBD2 covers 9 bases. Germline trimming cut 3 bases from V and 5 bases from J; bases unmatched to any gene: 6. The CDR3 length is 15 residues. The germline V gene encodes CDR1 SGDLS and CDR2 YYNGEE.

The chain links TRBV12-5 to TRBJ2-2, with TRBD2 matching 8 bases. Trimming at V came to 6 bases and at J to 0 bases, leaving 9 bases not matched to a gene. The CDR3 loop spans 17 amino acids. The germline V gene encodes CDR1 LGHNT and CDR2 FRNRAP. CDR3 bases: TGTGCTAGTGGCCCCCAGCGGGAGTTCGCGAACACCGGGGAGCTGTTTTTT. Translation: CASGPQREFANTGELFF.

The chain couples TRBV11-2 to TRBJ2-7; D unclear. Deletions cut 1 base from V and 0 bases from J, with 7 bases between. Germline V gene data show CDR1 as SGHAT and CDR2 as FQNNGV. This CDR3 has 14 amino acids. CDR3 amino acids: CASSLARHSYEQYF. As DNA, the CDR3 is TGTGCCAGCAGCTTAGCGAGGCACTCCTACGAGCAGTACTTC.